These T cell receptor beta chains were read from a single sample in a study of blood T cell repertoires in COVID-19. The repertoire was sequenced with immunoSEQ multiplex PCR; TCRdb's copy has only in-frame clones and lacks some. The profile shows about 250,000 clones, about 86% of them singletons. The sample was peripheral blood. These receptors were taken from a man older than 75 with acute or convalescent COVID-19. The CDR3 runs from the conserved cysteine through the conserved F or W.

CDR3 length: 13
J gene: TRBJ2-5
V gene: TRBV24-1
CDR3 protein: CATSATGPETQYF

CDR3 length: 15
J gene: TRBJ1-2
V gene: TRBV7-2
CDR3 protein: CASSPGERANYGYTF

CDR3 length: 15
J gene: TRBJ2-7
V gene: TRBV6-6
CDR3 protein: CASSYNTPNSYEQYF

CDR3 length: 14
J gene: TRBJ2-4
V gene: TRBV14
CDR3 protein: CASSQGGSKNIQYF

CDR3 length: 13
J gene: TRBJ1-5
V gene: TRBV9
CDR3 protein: CASSSNSGLPQHF

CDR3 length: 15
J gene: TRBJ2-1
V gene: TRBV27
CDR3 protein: CASSPGLAGIGEQFF

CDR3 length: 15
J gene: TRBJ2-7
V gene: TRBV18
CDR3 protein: CASSPPVAGGGEQYF

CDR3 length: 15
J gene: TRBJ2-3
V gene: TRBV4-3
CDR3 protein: CASSQGADTADTQYF

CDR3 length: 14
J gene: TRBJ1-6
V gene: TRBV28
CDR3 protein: CASRRQGASSPLHF

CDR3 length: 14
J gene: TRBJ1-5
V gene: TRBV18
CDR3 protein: CASSPGQGSQPQHF

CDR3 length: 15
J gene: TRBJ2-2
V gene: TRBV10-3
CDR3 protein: CAISGSGADTGELFF

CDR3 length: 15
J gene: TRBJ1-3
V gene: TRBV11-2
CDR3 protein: CASSLGPLNGNTIYF

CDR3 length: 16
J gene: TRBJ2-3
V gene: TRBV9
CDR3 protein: CASSPTSGGPTDTQYF

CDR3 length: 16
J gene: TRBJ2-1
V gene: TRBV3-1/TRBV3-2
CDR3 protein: CASSQAFSGIAYEQFF

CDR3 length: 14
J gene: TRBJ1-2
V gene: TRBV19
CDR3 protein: CASSMGQAWAGYTF

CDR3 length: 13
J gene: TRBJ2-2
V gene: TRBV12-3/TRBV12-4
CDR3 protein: CASSGQATGELFF

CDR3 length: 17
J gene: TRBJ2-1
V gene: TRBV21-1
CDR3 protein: CARIGGLAGDLYNEQFF

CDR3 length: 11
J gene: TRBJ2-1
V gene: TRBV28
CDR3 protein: CASSFYHEQFF

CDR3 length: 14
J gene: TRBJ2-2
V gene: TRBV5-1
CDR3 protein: CASGQGGNTGELFF

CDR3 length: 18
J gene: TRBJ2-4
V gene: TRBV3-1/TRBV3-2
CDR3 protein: CASSQGAGATPAKNIQYF

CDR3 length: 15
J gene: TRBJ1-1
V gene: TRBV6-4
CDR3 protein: CASSKETGINTEAFF

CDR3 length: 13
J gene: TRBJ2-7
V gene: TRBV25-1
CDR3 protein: CASRKTGLNEQYF

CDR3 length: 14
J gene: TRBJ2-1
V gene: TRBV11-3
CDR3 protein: CASSLSAENNEQFF

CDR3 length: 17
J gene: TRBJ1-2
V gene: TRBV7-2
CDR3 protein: CASSLDVLGLQDGGYTF

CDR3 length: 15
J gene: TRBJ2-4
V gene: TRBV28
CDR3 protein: CASSFRDLTKNIQYF

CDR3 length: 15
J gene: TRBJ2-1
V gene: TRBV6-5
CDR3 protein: CASSPDRGSYNEQFF

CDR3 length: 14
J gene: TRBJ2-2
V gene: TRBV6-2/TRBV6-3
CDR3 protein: CASSYSLRTGELFF

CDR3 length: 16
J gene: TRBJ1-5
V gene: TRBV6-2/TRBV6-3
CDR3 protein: CASSPRTGFSNQPQHF

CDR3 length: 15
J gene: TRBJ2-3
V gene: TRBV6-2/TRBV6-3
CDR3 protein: CASSLRTVSTDTQYF

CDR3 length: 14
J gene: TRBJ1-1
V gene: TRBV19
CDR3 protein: CASTRTGTDTEAFF

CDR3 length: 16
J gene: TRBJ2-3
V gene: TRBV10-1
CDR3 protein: CASSGVPGGCSDTQYF

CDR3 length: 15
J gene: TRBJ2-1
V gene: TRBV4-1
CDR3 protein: CASSQGGQAYNEQFF

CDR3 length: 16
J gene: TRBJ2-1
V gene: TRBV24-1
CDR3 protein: CATSDSRVSSYNEQFF

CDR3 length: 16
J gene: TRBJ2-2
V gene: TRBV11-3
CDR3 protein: CASSDRGRLSTGELFF

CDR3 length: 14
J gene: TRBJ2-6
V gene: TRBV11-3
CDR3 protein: CASSSRSGANVLTF

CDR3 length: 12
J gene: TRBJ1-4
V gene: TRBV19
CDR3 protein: CASSIPSEKLFF

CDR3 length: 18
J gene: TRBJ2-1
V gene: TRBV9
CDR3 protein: CASSAKQPGLAGAYEQFF

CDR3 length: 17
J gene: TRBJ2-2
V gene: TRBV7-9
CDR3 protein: CASSSGTSGRPTGELFF

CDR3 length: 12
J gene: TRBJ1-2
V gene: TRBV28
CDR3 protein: CASNRDRDGYTF

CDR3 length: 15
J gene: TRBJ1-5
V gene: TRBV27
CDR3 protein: CASSLSRGRNQPQHF

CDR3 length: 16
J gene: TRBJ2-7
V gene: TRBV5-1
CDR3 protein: CASSTNRGTGAYEQYF

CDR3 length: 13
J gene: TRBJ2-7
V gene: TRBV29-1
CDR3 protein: CSVADREIYEQYF

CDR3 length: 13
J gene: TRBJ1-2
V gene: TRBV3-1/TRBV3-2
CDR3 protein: CASSQARSLGYTF

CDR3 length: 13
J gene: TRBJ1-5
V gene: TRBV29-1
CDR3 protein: CSVVDRGNQPQHF

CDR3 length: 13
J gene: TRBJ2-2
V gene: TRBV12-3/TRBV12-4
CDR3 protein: CASSLNEDGELFF

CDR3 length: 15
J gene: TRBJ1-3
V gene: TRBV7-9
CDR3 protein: CASSNRRGVGNTIYF

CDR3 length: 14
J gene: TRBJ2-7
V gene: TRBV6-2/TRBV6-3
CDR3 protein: CASSYDGNSYEQYF

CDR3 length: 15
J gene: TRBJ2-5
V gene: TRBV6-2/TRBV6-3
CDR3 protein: CASSSLAGGWETQYF

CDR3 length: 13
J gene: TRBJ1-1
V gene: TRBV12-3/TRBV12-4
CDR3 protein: CASSFDSNTEAFF

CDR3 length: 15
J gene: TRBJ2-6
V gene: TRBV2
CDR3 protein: CASRPDRAGANVLTF

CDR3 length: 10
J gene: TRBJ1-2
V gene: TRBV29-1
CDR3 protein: CSVDSYGYTF

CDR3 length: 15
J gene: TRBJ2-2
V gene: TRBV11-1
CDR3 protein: CASSSSGRGSGELFF

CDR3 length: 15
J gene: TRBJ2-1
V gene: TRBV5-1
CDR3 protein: CASSRGRQGVNEQFF